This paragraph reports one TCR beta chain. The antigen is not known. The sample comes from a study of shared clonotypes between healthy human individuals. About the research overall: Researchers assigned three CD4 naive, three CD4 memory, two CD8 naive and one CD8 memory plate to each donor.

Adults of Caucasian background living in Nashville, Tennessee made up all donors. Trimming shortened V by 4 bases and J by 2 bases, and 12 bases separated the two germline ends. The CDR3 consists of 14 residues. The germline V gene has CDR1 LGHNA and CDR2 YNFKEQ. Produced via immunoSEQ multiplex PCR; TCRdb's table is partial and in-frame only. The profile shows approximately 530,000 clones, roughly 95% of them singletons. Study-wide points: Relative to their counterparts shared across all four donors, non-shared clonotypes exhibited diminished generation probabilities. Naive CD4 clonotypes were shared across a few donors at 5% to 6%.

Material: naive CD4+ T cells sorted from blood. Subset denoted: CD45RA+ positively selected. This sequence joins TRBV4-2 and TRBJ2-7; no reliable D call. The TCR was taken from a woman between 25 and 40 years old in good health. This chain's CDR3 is CASSPDTKTYEQYF. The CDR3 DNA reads TGTGCCAGCAGCCCTGACACAAAGACCTACGAGCAGTACTTC.